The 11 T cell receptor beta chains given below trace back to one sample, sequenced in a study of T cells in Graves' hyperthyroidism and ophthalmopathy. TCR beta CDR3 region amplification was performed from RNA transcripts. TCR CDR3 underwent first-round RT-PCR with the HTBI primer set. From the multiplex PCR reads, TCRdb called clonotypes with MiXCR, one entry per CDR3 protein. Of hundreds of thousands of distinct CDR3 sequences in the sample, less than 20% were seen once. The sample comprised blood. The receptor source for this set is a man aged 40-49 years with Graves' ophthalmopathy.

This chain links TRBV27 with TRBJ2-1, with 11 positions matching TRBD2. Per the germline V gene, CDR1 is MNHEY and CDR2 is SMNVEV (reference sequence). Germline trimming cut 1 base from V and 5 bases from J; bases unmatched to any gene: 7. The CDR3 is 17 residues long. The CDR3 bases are TGTGCCAGCAGTTTATTGGGACTAGCGGAGAGAAACAATGAGCAGTTCTTC. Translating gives CASSLLGLAERNNEQFF.

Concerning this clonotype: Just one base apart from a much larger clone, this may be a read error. The CDR3 bases are TGTGCCAGCTCAGGCCAGGGGACCGGGATCTACACTGAAGCTTTCTTT. Protein sequence: CASSGQGTGIYTEAFF. This chain links TRBV18 with TRBJ1-1, with D tentatively TRBD1 (6 bases). V was shortened by 5 bases and J by 3 bases, with 19 bases between the two germline ends. From germline, CDR1 is KGHSH and CDR2 LQKENI. This CDR3 is built from 16 residues.

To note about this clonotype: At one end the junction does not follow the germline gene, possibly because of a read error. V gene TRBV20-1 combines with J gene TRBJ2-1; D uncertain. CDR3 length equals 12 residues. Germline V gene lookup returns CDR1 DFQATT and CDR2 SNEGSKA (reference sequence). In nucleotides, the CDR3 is TGCGGTGCTAGAGATCGCGAGAGTGAGCAGTTCTTC. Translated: CGARDRESEQFF.

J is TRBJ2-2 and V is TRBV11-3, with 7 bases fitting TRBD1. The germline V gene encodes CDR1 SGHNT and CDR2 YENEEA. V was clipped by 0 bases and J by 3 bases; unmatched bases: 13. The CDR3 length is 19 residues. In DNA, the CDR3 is TGTGCCAGCAGCTTAGATGGTAGACCGACAGGGCGCGACACCGGGGAGCTGTTTTTT. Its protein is CASSLDGRPTGRDTGELFF.

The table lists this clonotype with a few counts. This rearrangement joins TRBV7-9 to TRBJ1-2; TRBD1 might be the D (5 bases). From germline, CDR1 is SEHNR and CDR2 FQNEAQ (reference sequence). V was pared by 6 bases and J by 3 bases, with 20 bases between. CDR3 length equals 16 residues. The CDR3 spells CASSPSGDEGDYGYTF. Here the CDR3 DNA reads TGTGCCAGCAGTCCCAGTGGGGACGAAGGGGACTATGGCTACACCTTC.

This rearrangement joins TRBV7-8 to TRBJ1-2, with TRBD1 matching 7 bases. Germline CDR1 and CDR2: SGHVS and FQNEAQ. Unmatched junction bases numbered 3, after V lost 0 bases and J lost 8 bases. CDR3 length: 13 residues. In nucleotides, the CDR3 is TGTGCCAGCAGCTTAGCGAGGGGGCAAGGCTACACCTTC. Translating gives CASSLARGQGYTF.

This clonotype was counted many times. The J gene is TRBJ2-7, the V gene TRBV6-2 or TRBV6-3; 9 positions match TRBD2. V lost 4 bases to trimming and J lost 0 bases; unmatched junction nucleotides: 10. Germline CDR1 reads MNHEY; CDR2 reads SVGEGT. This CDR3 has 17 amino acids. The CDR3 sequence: CASSLVAGVWISYEQYF. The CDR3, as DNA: TGTGCCAGCAGTTTGGTAGCGGGAGTATGGATCTCCTACGAGCAGTACTTC.

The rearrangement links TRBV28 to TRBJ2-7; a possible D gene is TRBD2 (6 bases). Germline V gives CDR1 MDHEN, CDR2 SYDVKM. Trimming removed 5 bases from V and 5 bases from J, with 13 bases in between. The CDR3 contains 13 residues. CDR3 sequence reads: CASSPRLVHEQYF. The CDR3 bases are TGTGCCAGCAGTCCCCGACTAGTCCACGAGCAGTACTTC.

The CDR3 DNA sequence: TGTGCCAGCAGCTTGGGGGACAGGGGGCACACCGGGGAGCTGTTTTTT. Its translation is CASSLGDRGHTGELFF. This rearrangement joins TRBV5-6 to TRBJ2-2, with 12 bases aligning to TRBD1. Germline V gives CDR1 SGHDT, CDR2 YYEEEE. The ends lost 0 bases at V and 3 bases at J; junction bases unmatched: 0. The CDR3 is 16 amino acids. Based on the CDR3 plus reference TRBV5-6 and TRBJ2-2, the full variable domain is DAGVTQSPTHLIKTRGQQVTLRCSPKSGHDTVSWYQQALGQGPQFIFQYYEEEERQRGNFPDRFSGHQFPNYSSELNVNALLLGDSALYLCASSLGDRGHTGELFFGEGSRLTVL.

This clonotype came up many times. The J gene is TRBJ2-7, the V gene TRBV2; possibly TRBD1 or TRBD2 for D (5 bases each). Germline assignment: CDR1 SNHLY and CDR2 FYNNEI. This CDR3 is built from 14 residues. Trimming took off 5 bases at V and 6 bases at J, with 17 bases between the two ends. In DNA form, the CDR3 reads TGTGCCAGCAGTTACCGGGACCGCCTCCCCGAGCAGTACTTC. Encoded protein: CASSYRDRLPEQYF. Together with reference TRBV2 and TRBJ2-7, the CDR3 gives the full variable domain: EPEVTQTPSHQVTQMGQEVILRCVPISNHLYFYWYRQILGQKVEFLVSFYNNEISEKSEIFDDQFSVERPDGSNFTLKIRSTKLEDSAMYFCASSYRDRLPEQYFGPGTRLTVT.

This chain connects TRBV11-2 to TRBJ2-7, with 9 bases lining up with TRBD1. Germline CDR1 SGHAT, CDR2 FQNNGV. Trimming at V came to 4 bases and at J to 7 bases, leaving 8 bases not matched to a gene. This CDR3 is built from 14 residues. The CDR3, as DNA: TGTGCCAGCAGCTCACAGGGGACAGGGAGGGAGCAGTACTTC. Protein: CASSSQGTGREQYF.